This T cell receptor beta chain originates from a study of blood T cell repertoires in COVID-19. Trimming shortened V by 9 bases and J by 4 bases, and 15 bases separated the two germline ends. CDR3 length equals 13 residues. Germline CDR1 is LNHDA and CDR2 is SQIVND (reference sequence). The protocol was immunoSEQ multiplex PCR, while the TCRdb copy is restricted to in-frame clones and leaves out a portion. Counted here are under 400,000 clones, approximately 89% occurring once; the ten biggest clones make up 3.5% to 4%. In Seattle, patients joined the study during active infection and were tracked longitudinally.

The sequenced sample consisted of peripheral blood. The gene calls are TRBV19 and TRBJ1-1; D not certain. The receptor was isolated from a woman aged 55-70 years with COVID-19, enrolled during active disease. The CDR3 DNA reads as TGTGCCAGCAGACGAGGGAGCGGCACTGAAGCTTTCTTT. Protein sequence: CASRRGSGTEAFF.